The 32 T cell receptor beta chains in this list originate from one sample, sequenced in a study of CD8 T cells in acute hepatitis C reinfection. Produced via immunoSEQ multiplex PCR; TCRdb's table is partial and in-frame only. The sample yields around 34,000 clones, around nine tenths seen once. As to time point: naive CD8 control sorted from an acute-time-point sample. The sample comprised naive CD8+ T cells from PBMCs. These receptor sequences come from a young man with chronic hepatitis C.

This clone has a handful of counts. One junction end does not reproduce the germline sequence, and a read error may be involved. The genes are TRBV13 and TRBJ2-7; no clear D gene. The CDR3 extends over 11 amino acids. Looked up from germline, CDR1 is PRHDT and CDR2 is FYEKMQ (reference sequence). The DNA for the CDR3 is TGTGCCAGCAGCTCACAGATGGTACCCGTTTTC. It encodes CASSSQMVPVF.

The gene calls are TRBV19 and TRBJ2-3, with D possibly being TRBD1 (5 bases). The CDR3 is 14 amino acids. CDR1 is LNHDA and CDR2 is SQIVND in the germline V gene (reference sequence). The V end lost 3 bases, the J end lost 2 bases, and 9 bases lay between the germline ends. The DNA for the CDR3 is TGTGCCAGTAGTATTTCAGGGCCCACAGATACGCAGTATTTT. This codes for CASSISGPTDTQYF.

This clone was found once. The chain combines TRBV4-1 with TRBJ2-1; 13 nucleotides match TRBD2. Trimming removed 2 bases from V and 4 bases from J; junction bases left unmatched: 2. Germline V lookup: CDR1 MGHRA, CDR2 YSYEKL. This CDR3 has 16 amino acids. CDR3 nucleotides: TGCGCCAGCAGCCAACGGACTAGCGGGAGTTACAATGAGCAGTTCTTC. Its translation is CASSQRTSGSYNEQFF.

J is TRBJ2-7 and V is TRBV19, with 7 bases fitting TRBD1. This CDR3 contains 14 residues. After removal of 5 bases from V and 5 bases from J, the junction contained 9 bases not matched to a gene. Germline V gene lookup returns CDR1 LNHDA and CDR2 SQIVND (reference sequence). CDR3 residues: CASSVYGQADEQYF. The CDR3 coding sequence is TGTGCCAGTAGTGTATACGGACAGGCGGACGAGCAGTACTTC.

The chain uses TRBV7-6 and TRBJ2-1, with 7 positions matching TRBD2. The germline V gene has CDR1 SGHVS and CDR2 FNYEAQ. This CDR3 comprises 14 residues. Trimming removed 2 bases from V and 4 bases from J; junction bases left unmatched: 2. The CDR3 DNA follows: TGTGCCAGCAGCTTACCTAGCGGATACAATGAGCAGTTCTTC. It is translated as CASSLPSGYNEQFF.

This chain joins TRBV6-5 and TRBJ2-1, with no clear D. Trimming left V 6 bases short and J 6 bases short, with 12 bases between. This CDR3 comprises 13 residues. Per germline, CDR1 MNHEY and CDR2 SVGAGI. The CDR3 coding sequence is TGTGCCAGCAGCCTAGATCCGACCAATGAGCAGTTCTTC. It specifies CASSLDPTNEQFF.

CDR3 nucleotides: TGTGCCAGCAGTTACTCGTCAGACGGCTACACCTTC. Protein product: CASSYSSDGYTF. J is TRBJ1-2 and V is TRBV6-6; D is unclear. The CDR3 has 12 residues. CDR1 is MNHNY and CDR2 is SVGAGI in the germline V gene (reference sequence). V was clipped by 0 bases and J by 8 bases, with 7 bases between them.

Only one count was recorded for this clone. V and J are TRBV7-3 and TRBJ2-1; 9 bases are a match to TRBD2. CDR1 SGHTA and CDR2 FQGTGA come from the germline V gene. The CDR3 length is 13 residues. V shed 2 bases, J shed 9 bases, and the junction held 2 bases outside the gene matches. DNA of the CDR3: TGTGCCAGCAGCTTAGCGGGGGGGCGTGAGCAGTTCTTC. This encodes CASSLAGGREQFF. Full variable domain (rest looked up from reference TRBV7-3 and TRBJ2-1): GAGVSQTPSNKVTEKGKYVELRCDPISGHTALYWYRQSLGQGPEFLIYFQGTGAADDSGLPNDRFFAVRPEGSVSTLKIQRTERGDSAVYLCASSLAGGREQFFGPGTRLTVL.

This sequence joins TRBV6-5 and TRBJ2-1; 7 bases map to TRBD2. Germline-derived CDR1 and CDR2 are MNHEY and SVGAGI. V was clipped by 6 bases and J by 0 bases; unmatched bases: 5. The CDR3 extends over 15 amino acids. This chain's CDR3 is CASSSGTTSYNEQFF. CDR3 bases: TGTGCCAGCAGCTCCGGGACTACCTCCTACAATGAGCAGTTCTTC.

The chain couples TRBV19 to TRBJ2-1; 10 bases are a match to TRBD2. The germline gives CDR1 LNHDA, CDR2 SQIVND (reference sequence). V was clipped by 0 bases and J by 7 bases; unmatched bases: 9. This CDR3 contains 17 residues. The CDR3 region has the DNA TGTGCCAGTAGTATAGATCAATCCAGCGGGGGGGCTAATGAGCAGTTCTTC. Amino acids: CASSIDQSSGGANEQFF.

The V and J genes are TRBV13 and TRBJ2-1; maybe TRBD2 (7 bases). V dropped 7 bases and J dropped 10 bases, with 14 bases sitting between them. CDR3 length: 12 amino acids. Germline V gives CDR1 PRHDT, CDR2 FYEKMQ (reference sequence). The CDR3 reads CASNVWGGEQFF. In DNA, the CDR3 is TGTGCCAGCAACGTTTGGGGGGGCGAGCAGTTCTTC.

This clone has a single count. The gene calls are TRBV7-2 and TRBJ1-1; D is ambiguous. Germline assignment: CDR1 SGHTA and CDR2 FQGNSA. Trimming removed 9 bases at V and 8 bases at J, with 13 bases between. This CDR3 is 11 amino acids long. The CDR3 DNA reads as TGTGCCAGTGGGCTGGGGTTGGAAGCTTTCTTT. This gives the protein CASGLGLEAFF.

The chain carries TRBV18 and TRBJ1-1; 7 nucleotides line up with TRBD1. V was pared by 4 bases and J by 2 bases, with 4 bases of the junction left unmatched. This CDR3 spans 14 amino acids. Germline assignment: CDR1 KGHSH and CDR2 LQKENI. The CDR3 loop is CASSLQGINTEAFF. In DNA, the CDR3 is TGTGCCAGCTCACTACAGGGGATAAACACTGAAGCTTTCTTT.

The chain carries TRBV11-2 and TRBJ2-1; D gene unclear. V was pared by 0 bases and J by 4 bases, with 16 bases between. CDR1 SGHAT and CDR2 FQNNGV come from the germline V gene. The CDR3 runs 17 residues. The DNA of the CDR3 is TGTGCCAGCAGCTTAGATCGGGTGGGTTTTCTATACAATGAGCAGTTCTTC. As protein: CASSLDRVGFLYNEQFF.

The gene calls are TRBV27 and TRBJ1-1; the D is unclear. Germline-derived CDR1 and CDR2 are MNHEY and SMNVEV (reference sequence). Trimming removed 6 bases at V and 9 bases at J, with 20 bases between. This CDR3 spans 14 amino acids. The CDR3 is CASSEPAMGAKAFF. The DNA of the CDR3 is TGTGCCAGCAGCGAACCCGCCATGGGTGCGAAAGCTTTCTTT.

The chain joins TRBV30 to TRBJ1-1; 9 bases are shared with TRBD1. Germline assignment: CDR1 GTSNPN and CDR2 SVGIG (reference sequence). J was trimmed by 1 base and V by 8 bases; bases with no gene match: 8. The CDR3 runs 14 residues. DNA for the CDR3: TGTGCCCGGGGACAGGGTATGGCGAACACTGAAGCTTTCTTT. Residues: CARGQGMANTEAFF.

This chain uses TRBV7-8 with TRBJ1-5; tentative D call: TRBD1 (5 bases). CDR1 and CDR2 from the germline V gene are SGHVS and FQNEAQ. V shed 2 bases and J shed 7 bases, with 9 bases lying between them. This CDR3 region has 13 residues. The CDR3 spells CASSLQGSQPQHF. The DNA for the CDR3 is TGTGCCAGCAGCTTACAGGGTTCCCAGCCCCAGCATTTT.

The CDR3 is CASSVSDGDVYGYTF. CDR3 DNA: TGTGCCAGCAGTGTATCGGACGGAGATGTCTATGGCTACACCTTC. The rearrangement links TRBV25-1 to TRBJ1-2; D gene ambiguous. The germline gives CDR1 MGHDK, CDR2 SYGVNS. V lost 4 bases and J lost 4, with 16 bases in between. The CDR3 sequence is 15 residues long.

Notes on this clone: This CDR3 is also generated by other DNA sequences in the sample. The CDR3 spells CASRAGDTEAFF. For the CDR3, the DNA is TGTGCCAGTAGGGCCGGGGACACTGAAGCTTTCTTT. The chain employs TRBV19 and TRBJ1-1; D unclear. This CDR3 has 12 residues. Trimming left V 6 bases short and J 3 bases short, with 8 bases between. Germline assignment: CDR1 LNHDA and CDR2 SQIVND (reference sequence).

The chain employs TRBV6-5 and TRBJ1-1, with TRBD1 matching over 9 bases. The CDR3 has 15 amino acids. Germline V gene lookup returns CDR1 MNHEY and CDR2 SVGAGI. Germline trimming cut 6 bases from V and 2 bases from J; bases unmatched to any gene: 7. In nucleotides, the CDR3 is TGTGCCAGCAGCTACACAGGGGGCGGTAACACTGAAGCTTTCTTT. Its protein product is CASSYTGGGNTEAFF.

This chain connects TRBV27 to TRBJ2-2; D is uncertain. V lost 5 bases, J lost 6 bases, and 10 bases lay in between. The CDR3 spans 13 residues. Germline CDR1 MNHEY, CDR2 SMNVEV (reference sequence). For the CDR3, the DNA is TGTGCCAGCAGTCCCCCTCAGGCCGGGGAGCTGTTTTTT. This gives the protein CASSPPQAGELFF.

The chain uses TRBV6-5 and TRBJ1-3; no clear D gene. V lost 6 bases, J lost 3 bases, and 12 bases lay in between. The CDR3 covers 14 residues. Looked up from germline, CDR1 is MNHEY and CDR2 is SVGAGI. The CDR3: CASSPTSDGNTIYF. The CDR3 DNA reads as TGTGCCAGCAGCCCTACAAGCGATGGAAACACCATATATTTT.

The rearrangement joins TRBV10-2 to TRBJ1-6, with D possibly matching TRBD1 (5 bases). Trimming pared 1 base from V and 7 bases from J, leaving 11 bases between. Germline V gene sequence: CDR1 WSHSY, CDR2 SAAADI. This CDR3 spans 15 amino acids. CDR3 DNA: TGCGCCAGCAGTGAGTGGACGGGACCCAATTCACCCCTCCACTTT. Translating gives CASSEWTGPNSPLHF.

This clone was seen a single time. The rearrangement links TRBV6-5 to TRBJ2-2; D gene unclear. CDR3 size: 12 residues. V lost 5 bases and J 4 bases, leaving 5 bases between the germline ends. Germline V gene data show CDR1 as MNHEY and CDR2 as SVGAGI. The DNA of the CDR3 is TGTGCCAGCAGTGACCCCACCGGGGAGCTGTTTTTT. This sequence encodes CASSDPTGELFF.

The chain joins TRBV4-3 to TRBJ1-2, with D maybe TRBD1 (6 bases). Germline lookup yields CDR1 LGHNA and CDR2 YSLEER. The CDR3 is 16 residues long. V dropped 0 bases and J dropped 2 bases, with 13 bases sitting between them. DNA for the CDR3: TGCGCCAGCAGCCAAGATCGGGGGGGGGCAAACTATGGCTACACCTTC. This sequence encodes CASSQDRGGANYGYTF.

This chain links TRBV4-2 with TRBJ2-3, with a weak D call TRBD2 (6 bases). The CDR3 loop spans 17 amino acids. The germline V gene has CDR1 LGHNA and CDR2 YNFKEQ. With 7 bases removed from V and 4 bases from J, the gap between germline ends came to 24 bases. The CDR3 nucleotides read TGTGCCAGCACCCCTAAAGGAATCCACGGGAGTTCAGATACGCAGTATTTT. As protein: CASTPKGIHGSSDTQYF.

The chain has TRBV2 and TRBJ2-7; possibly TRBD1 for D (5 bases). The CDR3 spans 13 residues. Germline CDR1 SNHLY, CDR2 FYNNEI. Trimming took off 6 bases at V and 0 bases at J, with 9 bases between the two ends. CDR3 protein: CASRAGISYEQYF. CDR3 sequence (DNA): TGTGCCAGCAGGGCAGGGATCTCCTACGAGCAGTACTTC.

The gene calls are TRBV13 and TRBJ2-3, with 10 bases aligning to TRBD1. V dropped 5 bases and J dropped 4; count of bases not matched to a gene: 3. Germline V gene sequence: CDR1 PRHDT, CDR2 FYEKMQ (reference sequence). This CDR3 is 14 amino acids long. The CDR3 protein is CASSPGQGADTQYF. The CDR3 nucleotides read TGTGCCAGCAGCCCAGGACAGGGGGCAGATACGCAGTATTTT. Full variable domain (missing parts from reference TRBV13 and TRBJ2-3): AAGVIQSPRHLIKEKRETATLKCYPIPRHDTVYWYQQGPGQDPQFLISFYEKMQSDKGSIPDRFSAQQFSDYHSELNMSSLELGDSALYFCASSPGQGADTQYFGPGTRLTVL.

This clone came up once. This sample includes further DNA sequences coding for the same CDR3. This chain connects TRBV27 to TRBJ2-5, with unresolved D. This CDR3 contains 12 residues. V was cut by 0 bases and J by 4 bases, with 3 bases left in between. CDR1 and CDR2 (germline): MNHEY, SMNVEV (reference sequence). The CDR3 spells CASSLSGETQYF. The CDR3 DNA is TGTGCCAGCAGTTTATCGGGAGAGACCCAGTACTTC.

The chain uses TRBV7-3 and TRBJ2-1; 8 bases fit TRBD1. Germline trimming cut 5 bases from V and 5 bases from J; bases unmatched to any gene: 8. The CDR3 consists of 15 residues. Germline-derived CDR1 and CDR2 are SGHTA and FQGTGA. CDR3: CASSISGGLNNEQFF. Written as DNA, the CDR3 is TGTGCCAGCAGCATTTCAGGGGGCTTAAACAATGAGCAGTTCTTC.

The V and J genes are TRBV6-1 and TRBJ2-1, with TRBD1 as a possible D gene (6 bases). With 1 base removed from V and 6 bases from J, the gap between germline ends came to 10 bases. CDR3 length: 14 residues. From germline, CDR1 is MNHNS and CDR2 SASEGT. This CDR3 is CASSEVTGRNEQFF. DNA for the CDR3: TGTGCCAGCAGTGAAGTGACAGGTCGCAATGAGCAGTTCTTC.

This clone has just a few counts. As DNA, the CDR3 is TGTGCCAGCAGAAACGGACTAGCGGGAATGGAGACCCAGTACTTC. Amino acid sequence: CASRNGLAGMETQYF. This sequence joins TRBV7-9 and TRBJ2-5; 12 bases agree with TRBD2. CDR3 length equals 15 residues. The ends lost 6 bases at V and 5 bases at J; junction bases unmatched: 7. In germline, CDR1 is SEHNR, CDR2 FQNEAQ (reference sequence).